One and the same sample provided the 23 T cell receptor beta chains below, sequenced in a study of T cell repertoires in cytomegalovirus infection (dated by TCRdb to the late 2010s). Sequencer: Illumina HiSeq 1500. TCRdb itself trimmed the public reads at Q25 with fastp, ran MiXCR and retained productive beta chains. Each entry is one CDR3 protein sequence, shown with its most common DNA and genes. Counted in this sample were 510,000 or so distinct CDR3 sequences; 26% of them appeared once. Of the sample, 13% falls within the top ten clones. Sequenced input: PBMCs. These receptors came from a human donor in good health (CMV status not recorded). Some clones in this sample may be carry-over from other donors' samples.

The rearrangement joins TRBV20-1 to TRBJ2-1; 12 positions match TRBD2. CDR3 size: 16 residues. In germline, CDR1 is DFQATT, CDR2 SNEGSKA (reference sequence). V trimming: 3 bases; J trimming: 4 bases; junction bases outside the gene matches: 7. CDR3 DNA: TGCAGTGCTAGCCCATCTAGCGGGAGGGTATACAATGAGCAGTTCTTC. The encoded protein is CSASPSSGRVYNEQFF.

This clonotype has at least ten counts. The chain is built from TRBV7-2 and TRBJ1-3; D is unresolved. CDR1 is SGHTA, CDR2 FQGNSA, per germline. This CDR3 spans 16 amino acids. The V end lost 5 bases, the J end lost 0 bases, and 14 bases lay between the germline ends. CDR3 residues: CASSTMGTISGNTIYF. In DNA, the CDR3 is TGTGCCAGCAGCACCATGGGAACGATCTCTGGAAACACCATATATTTT.

This clonotype was seen a few times. This sequence joins TRBV7-2 and TRBJ2-7, with TRBD1 matching over 8 bases. This CDR3 spans 13 amino acids. Germline CDR1 SGHTA, CDR2 FQGNSA. V lost 6 bases to trimming and J lost 2 bases; unmatched junction nucleotides: 3. The CDR3, as DNA: TGTGCCAGCAGACTGACAGGGGCCTACGAGCAGTACTTC. Translating gives CASRLTGAYEQYF.

This sequence joins TRBV7-4 and TRBJ2-7; D is unresolved. This CDR3 contains 12 residues. The germline CDR1 and CDR2 sequences are SGHVT and SQSDAQ. The V end lost 5 bases, the J end lost 7 bases, and 12 bases lay between the germline ends. The CDR3 DNA reads TGTGCCAGCAGCCTATCCGACGGGGAGCAGTACTTC. This translates into CASSLSDGEQYF.

The CDR3 sequence is CASEQGLAKNIQYF. In DNA form, the CDR3 reads TGTGCCAGTGAACAGGGGCTAGCCAAAAACATTCAGTACTTC. The rearrangement joins TRBV19 to TRBJ2-4, with 7 bases lining up with TRBD1. CDR1 LNHDA and CDR2 SQIVND come from the germline V gene (reference sequence). V lost 8 bases, J lost 0 bases, and 4 bases stayed unmatched. This CDR3 has 14 amino acids.

In this sample, this clonotype turned up a few times. J is TRBJ1-3 and V is TRBV7-2; the D gene is possibly TRBD1 (6 bases). Deletions cut 1 base from V and 3 bases from J, with 10 bases between. The germline V gene has CDR1 SGHTA and CDR2 FQGNSA. The length of the CDR3 is 15 residues. This chain's CDR3 is CASSLEIGGGNTIYF. In DNA, the CDR3 is TGTGCCAGCAGCTTAGAAATAGGGGGTGGAAACACCATATATTTT. Together with reference TRBV7-2 and TRBJ1-3, the CDR3 gives the full variable domain: GAGVSQSPSNKVTEKGKDVELRCDPISGHTALYWYRQSLGQGLEFLIYFQGNSAPDKSGLPSDRFSAERTGGSVSTLTIQRTQQEDSAVYLCASSLEIGGGNTIYFGEGSWLTVV.

The chain uses TRBV25-1 and TRBJ1-4; 8 bases are a match to TRBD1. The trim removed 4 bases at V and 8 bases at J, leaving 9 bases unmatched. CDR1 is MGHDK and CDR2 is SYGVNS in the germline V gene. The CDR3 covers 15 residues. CDR3 coding DNA: TGTGCCAGCAGTGCCATCCAGGGGGCGGGAGAAAAACTGTTTTTT. The encoded protein is CASSAIQGAGEKLFF. Variable domain in full (rest from reference TRBV25-1 and TRBJ1-4): EADIYQTPRYLVIGTGKKITLECSQTMGHDKMYWYQQDPGMELHLIHYSYGVNSTEKGDLSSESTVSRIRTEHFPLTLESARPSHTSQYLCASSAIQGAGEKLFFGSGTQLSVL.

This clonotype has ten or more counts. The J gene is TRBJ1-2, the V gene TRBV12-3 or TRBV12-4; D gene ambiguous. This CDR3 comprises 15 residues. V was clipped by 2 bases and J by 5 bases, with 15 bases between them. The CDR3 coding sequence is TGTGCCAGCAGTTTAATCGGCCGGTCCCCTTATGGCTACACCTTC. This encodes CASSLIGRSPYGYTF.

In this sample, this clonotype turned up many times. The V call is TRBV7-8, the J call TRBJ2-3, with 8 bases lining up with TRBD2. The ends lost 4 bases at V and 1 base at J; junction bases unmatched: 10. Germline loops: CDR1 SGHVS, CDR2 FQNEAQ. The CDR3 has 17 residues. CDR3: CASSSPLLAVRTDTQYF. The CDR3 nucleotides read TGTGCCAGCAGCTCACCCCTACTAGCGGTCCGCACAGATACGCAGTATTTT.

This clonotype was detected a few times. J is TRBJ2-7 and V is TRBV6-2 or TRBV6-3; D is unresolved. Trimming pared 6 bases from V and 7 bases from J, leaving 13 bases between. Per germline, CDR1 MNHEY and CDR2 SVGEGT. The CDR3 runs to 12 residues. The CDR3 protein is CASSRSAIEQYV. CDR3 nucleotide sequence: TGTGCCAGCAGCCGGAGCGCCATAGAGCAGTACGTC.

The CDR3 bases are TGTGCCAGCAGTTCTATCCGGGGAGCTTTCTTT. The encoded protein is CASSSIRGAFF. The J gene is TRBJ1-1, the V gene TRBV27; no clear D gene. V shed 4 bases and J shed 10 bases, with 10 bases lying between them. Per germline, CDR1 MNHEY and CDR2 SMNVEV (reference sequence). This CDR3 has 11 amino acids.

This clonotype was recorded at least ten times. This chain links TRBV7-8 with TRBJ2-7, with 7 bases fitting TRBD2. The germline V gene has CDR1 SGHVS and CDR2 FQNEAQ. The V segment lost 1 base and the J segment 2 bases; nucleotides outside the gene matches: 8. CDR3 length equals 16 residues. CDR3 amino acids: CASSLGGSVTPYEQYV. Written as DNA, the CDR3 is TGTGCCAGCAGCTTAGGCGGGAGTGTTACACCCTACGAGCAGTACGTC.

The chain is built from TRBV19 and TRBJ2-2; TRBD2 matches at 15 bases. V trimming: 4 bases; J trimming: 6 bases; junction bases outside the gene matches: 6. The CDR3 is made up of 17 amino acids. CDR1 is LNHDA, CDR2 SQIVND, per germline (reference sequence). The chain's CDR3 is CASSTRTSGRASGELFF. CDR3 sequence (DNA): TGTGCCAGTAGTACCAGGACTAGCGGGAGGGCCTCCGGGGAGCTGTTTTTT.

The chain has TRBV9 and TRBJ2-1; 11 bases align to TRBD2. The CDR3 is made up of 15 amino acids. Germline V gene data show CDR1 as SGDLS and CDR2 as YYNGEE. With 1 base clipped from V and 6 bases from J, the junction kept 3 bases outside the gene matches. This CDR3 is CASSVSSGRLNEQFF. CDR3 nucleotide sequence: TGTGCCAGCAGCGTATCTAGCGGGAGGCTCAATGAGCAGTTCTTC.

This rearrangement joins TRBV10-2 to TRBJ1-5; the D gene is possibly TRBD1 (6 bases). The CDR3 is 15 amino acids. V was clipped by 7 bases and J by 0 bases, with 13 bases between them. Germline V gene lookup returns CDR1 WSHSY and CDR2 SAAADI. CDR3 sequence reads: CASTSGDYSNQPQHF. The DNA for the CDR3 is TGCGCCAGCACTTCAGGGGATTATAGCAATCAGCCCCAGCATTTT.

This chain joins TRBV29-1 and TRBJ1-1, with 7 bases lining up with TRBD1. V lost 7 bases, J lost 0 bases, and 8 bases stayed unmatched. In germline, CDR1 is SQVTM, CDR2 ANQGSEA. CDR3 size: 14 residues. This CDR3 is CSALRTGMNTEAFF. DNA for the CDR3: TGCAGCGCCCTACGGACAGGAATGAACACTGAAGCTTTCTTT. Drawing the rest from reference TRBV29-1 and TRBJ1-1, the complete variable domain is SAVISQKPSRDICQRGTSLTIQCQVDSQVTMMFWYRQQPGQSLTLIATANQGSEATYESGFVIDKFPISRPNLTFSTLTVSNMSPEDSSIYLCSALRTGMNTEAFFGQGTRLTVV.

V gene TRBV11-3 combines with J gene TRBJ2-5; 8 bases are a match to TRBD2. Germline CDR1 and CDR2: SGHNT and YENEEA. This CDR3 has 15 residues. Trimming at V came to 1 base and at J to 10 bases, leaving 11 bases not matched to a gene. The CDR3 loop is CASSLGQRERKNQYF. CDR3 sequence (DNA): TGTGCCAGCAGCTTAGGCCAGCGGGAGAGGAAGAACCAGTACTTC. The variable domain in full, completed from reference TRBV11-3 and TRBJ2-5, reads EAGVVQSPRYKIIEKKQPVAFWCNPISGHNTLYWYLQNLGQGPELLIRYENEEAVDDSQLPKDRFSAERLKGVDSTLKIQPAELGDSAVYLCASSLGQRERKNQYFGPGTRLLVL.

This clonotype was seen only a few times. The chain carries TRBV7-6 and TRBJ2-3; 11 bases fit TRBD2. V trimming: 5 bases; J trimming: 5 bases; junction bases outside the gene matches: 6. Germline-derived CDR1 and CDR2 are SGHVS and FNYEAQ. The CDR3 runs to 15 residues. The CDR3 sequence: CASSLSGRERDTQYF. CDR3 bases: TGTGCCAGCAGCCTTAGCGGGAGGGAAAGAGATACGCAGTATTTT.

This clonotype was seen a handful of times. The V and J genes are TRBV6-1 and TRBJ1-3; weak D call: TRBD1 (5 bases). Germline assignment: CDR1 MNHNS and CDR2 SASEGT. The germline V and J ends were trimmed by 0 bases and 4 bases, with 13 bases remaining between them. CDR3 length: 16 residues. The CDR3 region has the DNA TGTGCCAGCAGTGAAGCTTTGGGGGTTCTAGGAAACACCATATATTTT. Amino acid sequence: CASSEALGVLGNTIYF.

This clonotype showed up many times. The chain carries TRBV4-2 and TRBJ2-5; unclear D gene. The CDR3 is 13 residues long. The V and J ends lost 8 bases and 0 bases respectively, with 10 bases between them. Germline-derived CDR1 and CDR2 are LGHNA and YNFKEQ. The CDR3 DNA reads TGTGCCAGCCAACGGTCAGACCAAGAGACCCAGTACTTC. It specifies CASQRSDQETQYF.

This clonotype was counted a few times. At one of its ends the junction is not consistent with the germline gene, which may arise from a read error. The gene calls are TRBV5-1 and TRBJ2-6; 9 bases match TRBD1. CDR3 size: 15 residues. CDR1 and CDR2 from the germline V gene are SGHRS and YFSETQ. CDR3 region: CASSFYSGTGYRLDF. The CDR3, as DNA: TGCGCCAGCAGCTTTTACTCCGGGACAGGGTATCGTCTGGATTTC.

This clonotype has at least ten counts. The rearrangement joins TRBV7-3 to TRBJ1-1; 8 bases fit TRBD1. The CDR3 contains 16 residues. Trimming at V came to 2 bases and at J to 1 base, leaving 6 bases not matched to a gene. Looked up from germline, CDR1 is SGHTA and CDR2 is FQGTGA. The chain's CDR3 is CASSLAGGHANTEAFF. CDR3 nucleotides: TGTGCCAGCAGCTTAGCAGGGGGCCATGCGAACACTGAAGCTTTCTTT.

The chain is built from TRBV12-3 or TRBV12-4 and TRBJ2-7, with D unclear. V dropped 3 bases and J dropped 2 bases, with 11 bases sitting between them. CDR3 length equals 14 residues. The CDR3 nucleotides read TGTGCCAGCAGTTTTGGCCTAGGAGCCTACGAGCAGTACGTC. Its translation is CASSFGLGAYEQYV.